The 29 T cell receptor beta chains reported below all come from one sample, sequenced in a study of CD4 T cells in relation to SARS-CoV-2 and coronaviruses. These receptors lack a known antigen. This table comes from immunoSEQ multiplex PCR, and its TCRdb copy is limited to in-frame clones, with some not included. This sample has about 35,000 clones, with approximately 80% found just once. Material for sequencing was memory CD4+ T cells from PBMCs, cultured in vitro. These receptors came from an adult with COVID-19.

The V gene is TRBV4-3, the J gene TRBJ2-1, with a tentative D call TRBD1 (5 bases). This CDR3 is built from 16 residues. Per the germline V gene, CDR1 is LGHNA and CDR2 is YSLEER. The ends were cut back, 0 bases at V and 2 bases at J, with 11 bases in the middle. CDR3 in DNA: TGCGCCAGCAGCCAAGAAGGGGCGCCCCCCTACAATGAGCAGTTCTTC. It encodes CASSQEGAPPYNEQFF.

Here the CDR3 reads CAWSPGRVLNGYTF. The CDR3 DNA follows: TGTGCCTGGAGTCCAGGGCGGGTACTAAATGGCTACACCTTC. The rearrangement uses TRBV30 and TRBJ1-2; D is possibly TRBD1 (5 bases). Trimming left V 2 bases short and J 6 bases short, with 16 bases between. CDR3 length equals 14 residues. Per germline, CDR1 GTSNPN and CDR2 SVGIG (reference sequence).

This chain links TRBV21-1 with TRBJ2-7. TRBV21-1 is annotated as a pseudogene. The CDR3 runs 13 residues. CDR3 sequence: CASSKGTEFGWYF. In DNA, the CDR3 is TGTGCCAGCAGCAAAGGGACGGAATTCGGTTGGTACTTC.

The chain combines TRBV5-1 with TRBJ2-3; 10 positions match TRBD2. The germline V gene encodes CDR1 SGHRS and CDR2 YFSETQ. The CDR3 covers 16 residues. V was clipped by 3 bases and J by 3 bases; unmatched bases: 7. CDR3 nucleotides: TGCGCCAGCAGCTGGCGACTAGCGGGCGGGACAGATACGCAGTATTTT. As protein: CASSWRLAGGTDTQYF.

This clone appeared a single time. V is TRBV13 and J is TRBJ2-7; either TRBD1 or TRBD2 may fit D (5 bases each). The CDR3 totals 14 residues. Between the trimmed V and J ends, which lost 1 base and 6 bases, there was a span of 13 bases. The germline V gene has CDR1 PRHDT and CDR2 FYEKMQ (reference sequence). The CDR3 is CASSLVRDEGEQYF. DNA of the CDR3: TGTGCCAGCAGCTTAGTCAGGGACGAGGGCGAGCAGTACTTC.

J is TRBJ1-1 and V is TRBV6-5; TRBD1 aligns across 7 bases. V shed 6 bases and J 2 bases; nucleotides not matched to a gene: 6. The CDR3 length is 14 residues. Germline CDR1 reads MNHEY; CDR2 reads SVGAGI. CDR3 protein: CASSSGGENTEAFF. The CDR3 nucleotides are TGTGCCAGCAGCTCAGGGGGGGAAAACACTGAAGCTTTCTTT.

This chain joins TRBV7-8 and TRBJ2-2, with D uncertain. The V end was cut by 6 bases, the J end by 0 bases, with 5 bases between. Germline V gives CDR1 SGHVS, CDR2 FQNEAQ. CDR3 length equals 13 residues. CDR3 nucleotide sequence: TGTGCCAGCAGGCAGTCGAACACCGGGGAGCTGTTTTTT. Amino acids: CASRQSNTGELFF. Full variable domain (remainder filled in from reference TRBV7-8 and TRBJ2-2): GAGVSQSPRYKVAKRGQDVALRCDPISGHVSLFWYQQALGQGPEFLTYFQNEAQLDKSGLPSDRFFAERPEGSVSTLKIQRTQQEDSAVYLCASRQSNTGELFFGEGSRLTVL.

V usage is TRBV27 and J usage is TRBJ1-5; the D is unclear. CDR1 is MNHEY, CDR2 SMNVEV, per germline (reference sequence). The CDR3 length is 14 residues. The V gene lost 0 bases and the J gene lost 4 bases, with 7 bases spanning the gap. The CDR3 region is CASSLSNVNQPQHF. The CDR3 DNA reads as TGTGCCAGCAGTTTATCAAACGTTAATCAGCCCCAGCATTTT.

The rearrangement uses TRBV28 and TRBJ2-3; 7 nucleotides line up with TRBD2. The V gene end was trimmed by 2 bases and the J gene end by 2 bases; junction bases not matched to a gene: 16. Germline assignment: CDR1 MDHEN and CDR2 SYDVKM. The length of the CDR3 is 19 residues. The CDR3 bases are TGTGCCAGCAGTTTAACCGTAACTAGCGTCGCCGGCGACACAGATACGCAGTATTTT. Its protein is CASSLTVTSVAGDTDTQYF. Variable domain in full (rest from reference TRBV28 and TRBJ2-3): DVKVTQSSRYLVKRTGEKVFLECVQDMDHENMFWYRQDPGLGLRLIYFSYDVKMKEKGDIPEGYSVSREKKERFSLILESASTNQTSMYLCASSLTVTSVAGDTDTQYFGPGTRLTVL.

V usage is TRBV6-6 and J usage is TRBJ1-6; the D is unclear. V dropped 0 bases and J dropped 8 bases, with 11 bases sitting between them. The length of the CDR3 is 15 residues. CDR1 and CDR2 from the germline V gene are MNHNY and SVGAGI (reference sequence). The CDR3 DNA follows: TGTGCCAGCAGTTACTCGAAAGGAACCGATTCACCCCTCCACTTT. Its protein product is CASSYSKGTDSPLHF.

This chain joins TRBV5-1 and TRBJ2-7; D remains ambiguous. This CDR3 comprises 15 residues. Germline V gives CDR1 SGHRS, CDR2 YFSETQ. Trimming removed 0 bases from V and 0 bases from J, with 10 bases in between. DNA for the CDR3: TGCGCCAGCAGCTTGGGCCATGGAAGCTCCTACGAGCAGTACTTC. Its translation: CASSLGHGSSYEQYF.

With respect to this clone: A junction boundary mismatches the germline segment, possibly from a read error. The gene calls are TRBV6-6 and TRBJ2-1, with 11 bases matching TRBD1. The germline gives CDR1 MNHNY, CDR2 SVGAGI (reference sequence). CDR3 length equals 15 residues. CDR3 residues: CASSDSGTGGNEQFF. DNA for the CDR3: TGTGCCAGCAGTGACTCCGGGACAGGGGGTAATGAGCAGTTCTTC.

The chain carries TRBV6-1 and TRBJ2-7, with D tentatively TRBD2 (5 bases). The CDR3 runs 15 residues. Germline CDR1 is MNHNS and CDR2 is SASEGT. The V end was cut by 2 bases, the J end by 3 bases, with 14 bases between. CDR3 bases: TGTGCCAGCAGTGAACTAGTGGGAGAAGGCTACGAGCAGTACTTC. Protein product: CASSELVGEGYEQYF.

There are a few counts of this clone. The V gene is TRBV3-1 (or the pseudogene TRBV3-2), the J gene TRBJ2-3; the D is unclear. Trimming took 1 base from V and 4 from J, leaving 12 bases between them. The CDR3 has 15 amino acids. The germline gives CDR1 LGHDT, CDR2 YNNKEL (reference sequence). DNA for the CDR3: TGTGCCAGCAGCCAAGGATTAGATGGCGCAGATACGCAGTATTTT. Translating it yields CASSQGLDGADTQYF.

The CDR3 sequence is CAWSDRVGTSGRGGTKNIQYF. CDR3 bases: TGTGCCTGGAGTGATAGAGTCGGGACTAGCGGGAGAGGGGGAACCAAAAACATTCAGTACTTC. V is TRBV30 and J is TRBJ2-4; 14 positions agree with TRBD2. This CDR3 is 21 amino acids long. J gave up 2 bases and V 1 base, and 16 bases lay outside the gene matches. Germline loops: CDR1 GTSNPN, CDR2 SVGIG (reference sequence). Full variable domain (rest looked up from reference TRBV30 and TRBJ2-4): SQTIHQWPATLVQPVGSPLSLECTVEGTSNPNLYWYRQAAGRGLQLLFYSVGIGQISSEVPQNLSASRPQDRQFILSSKKLLLSDSGFYLCAWSDRVGTSGRGGTKNIQYFGAGTRLSVL.

This clone showed up just a few times. J is TRBJ2-1 and V is TRBV10-2; D is ambiguous. Trimming pared 0 bases from V and 14 bases from J, leaving 14 bases between. Germline CDR1 and CDR2: WSHSY and SAAADI. The CDR3 totals 13 residues. The CDR3 bases are TGCGCCAGCAGTGAGTCTAGCCGGAGTAATGAGTTCTTC. Amino acid sequence: CASSESSRSNEFF.

The gene calls are TRBV7-3 and TRBJ2-1, with 8 bases identical to TRBD2. The CDR3 loop spans 13 amino acids. CDR1 is SGHTA and CDR2 is FQGTGA in the germline V gene. Trimming removed 1 base from V and 11 bases from J; junction bases left unmatched: 4. As DNA, the CDR3 is TGTGCCAGCAGCTTAATTACTAGCGGCAAGCAGTTCTTC. Translation: CASSLITSGKQFF. Looking up the rest from reference TRBV7-3 and TRBJ2-1 gives the full variable domain: GAGVSQTPSNKVTEKGKYVELRCDPISGHTALYWYRQSLGQGPEFLIYFQGTGAADDSGLPNDRFFAVRPEGSVSTLKIQRTERGDSAVYLCASSLITSGKQFFGPGTRLTVL.

The V gene is TRBV18, the J gene TRBJ2-3, with D tentatively TRBD2 (5 bases). CDR3 size: 14 residues. V lost 2 bases to trimming and J lost 5 bases, with 11 bases between them. Germline lookup yields CDR1 KGHSH and CDR2 LQKENI. This CDR3 reads CASSPGGGGDTQYF. CDR3 nucleotide sequence: TGTGCCAGCTCACCAGGAGGAGGTGGAGATACGCAGTATTTT.

V usage is TRBV5-1 and J usage is TRBJ2-1; tentative D call: TRBD2 (5 bases). This CDR3 comprises 16 residues. V was cut by 0 bases and J by 0 bases, with 10 bases left in between. Germline lookup yields CDR1 SGHRS and CDR2 YFSETQ. As DNA, the CDR3 is TGCGCCAGCAGCTTGGGAGGGAGTAGCTCCTACAATGAGCAGTTCTTC. Translated, it gives CASSLGGSSSYNEQFF. Together with reference TRBV5-1 and TRBJ2-1, the CDR3 gives the full variable domain: KAGVTQTPRYLIKTRGQQVTLSCSPISGHRSVSWYQQTPGQGLQFLFEYFSETQRNKGNFPGRFSGRQFSNSRSEMNVSTLELGDSALYLCASSLGGSSSYNEQFFGPGTRLTVL.

This chain uses TRBV18 with TRBJ1-2, with 9 bases lining up with TRBD1. The trim removed 3 bases at V and 7 bases at J, leaving 3 bases unmatched. This CDR3 is built from 13 residues. CDR1 and CDR2 (germline): KGHSH, LQKENI. The CDR3 protein is CASSPDRGSGYTF. DNA for the CDR3: TGTGCCAGCTCACCTGACAGGGGGTCTGGCTACACCTTC. Full variable domain (outside the CDR3, taken from reference TRBV18 and TRBJ1-2): NAGVMQNPRHLVRRRGQEARLRCSPMKGHSHVYWYRQLPEEGLKFMVYLQKENIIDESGMPKERFSAEFPKEGPSILRIQQVVRGDSAAYFCASSPDRGSGYTFGSGTRLTVV.

This CDR3 reads CASNPLGTTEQETQYF. DNA of the CDR3: TGTGCCAGCAACCCTCTTGGAACAACGGAACAAGAGACCCAGTACTTC. The V gene is TRBV28, the J gene TRBJ2-5, with D unclear. The V and J ends lost 7 bases and 2 bases respectively, with 20 bases between them. CDR1 is MDHEN and CDR2 is SYDVKM in the germline V gene. This CDR3 contains 16 residues.

V and J are TRBV4-1 and TRBJ1-1, with D hard to call. V shed 0 bases and J shed 5 bases, with 22 bases lying between them. There are 18 residues in the CDR3. The V gene's germline CDR1 is MGHRA and CDR2 YSYEKL. DNA of the CDR3: TGCGCCAGCAGCCAAGAGTTACGGGGAAGGGCCAGTTGGACTGAAGCTTTCTTT. Its protein is CASSQELRGRASWTEAFF.

V is TRBV2 and J is TRBJ1-4; D gene uncertain. Germline V lookup: CDR1 SNHLY, CDR2 FYNNEI. CDR3 size: 13 residues. Trimming pared 9 bases from V and 7 bases from J, leaving 15 bases between. CDR3 sequence: CARLDGGGEKLFF. CDR3 in DNA: TGTGCCAGGCTGGACGGAGGTGGTGAAAAACTGTTTTTT.

The chain combines TRBV11-2 with TRBJ1-4; no clear D gene. This CDR3 contains 15 residues. The V end was cut by 2 bases, the J end by 8 bases, with 15 bases between. Looked up from germline, CDR1 is SGHAT and CDR2 is FQNNGV. CDR3 coding DNA: TGTGCCAGCAGCTTACCCCCTTTGGTCCCCGAAAAACTGTTTTTT. This translates into CASSLPPLVPEKLFF. Drawing the rest from reference TRBV11-2 and TRBJ1-4, the complete variable domain is EAGVAQSPRYKIIEKRQSVAFWCNPISGHATLYWYQQILGQGPKLLIQFQNNGVVDDSQLPKDRFSAERLKGVDSTLKIQPAKLEDSAVYLCASSLPPLVPEKLFFGSGTQLSVL.

The J gene is TRBJ2-3, the V gene TRBV18; weak D call: TRBD2 (6 bases). The CDR3 is 14 amino acids. Germline V CDR1 and CDR2: KGHSH, LQKENI. V was cut by 3 bases and J by 2 bases, with 9 bases left in between. CDR3 in amino acids: CASSPVADTDTQYF. CDR3 in DNA: TGTGCCAGCTCACCCGTAGCGGACACAGATACGCAGTATTTT.

This chain joins TRBV5-5 and TRBJ2-3, with D unresolved. The germline V gene has CDR1 SGHKS and CDR2 YYEKEE (reference sequence). V shed 0 bases and J shed 0 bases, with 11 bases lying between them. The CDR3 covers 16 residues. The CDR3 is CASSLVFETSTDTQYF. CDR3 sequence (DNA): TGTGCCAGCAGCTTGGTCTTCGAAACTAGCACAGATACGCAGTATTTT. Full variable domain (remainder filled in from reference TRBV5-5 and TRBJ2-3): DAGVTQSPTHLIKTRGQQVTLRCSPISGHKSVSWYQQVLGQGPQFIFQYYEKEERGRGNFPDRFSARQFPNYSSELNVNALLLGDSALYLCASSLVFETSTDTQYFGPGTRLTVL.

This clone showed up just a few times. Different DNA sequences within this sample yield the same CDR3. The V gene is TRBV28, the J gene TRBJ1-5; a possible D gene is TRBD1 (6 bases). Germline values: CDR1 MDHEN, CDR2 SYDVKM. Deletions cut 3 bases from V and 2 bases from J, with 11 bases between. CDR3 length equals 15 residues. The CDR3 loop is CASSFARGGNQPQHF. The CDR3 DNA reads TGTGCCAGCAGTTTCGCTAGGGGGGGCAATCAGCCCCAGCATTTT.

This rearrangement joins TRBV6-2 or TRBV6-3 to TRBJ1-1; tentatively, D is TRBD1 (6 bases). Per the germline V gene, CDR1 is MNHEY and CDR2 is SVGEGT. V lost 4 bases and J lost 6, with 15 bases in between. This CDR3 is 14 amino acids long. CDR3 residues: CASSFPTGSPEAFF. Here the CDR3 DNA reads TGTGCCAGCAGTTTTCCTACAGGGTCACCTGAAGCTTTCTTT.

This chain joins TRBV3-1 (or the pseudogene TRBV3-2) and TRBJ1-2; D call uncertain. From germline, CDR1 is LGHDT and CDR2 YNNKEL (reference sequence). Trimming took off 0 bases at V and 2 bases at J, with 10 bases between the two ends. This CDR3 has 15 amino acids. The CDR3 region has the DNA TGTGCCAGCAGCCAAGATATTCGGTGGAACTATGGCTACACCTTC. Its translation: CASSQDIRWNYGYTF.